The sequence of this T cell receptor (beta chain) was determined in a study of regulatory T cells in long-lasting Graves disease. Across the study: Patients met the persistent Graves' disease definition after over 5 years of antithyroid drugs with positive TSH receptor antibodies.

The time point here: persistent/refractory GD, antithyroid drugs over 5 years with positive TRAb. PBMC-extracted RNA yielded the TCR library. The V end was cut by 0 bases, the J end by 0 bases, with 9 bases between. CDR3 length equals 16 residues. Germline V gene sequence: CDR1 SGHRS, CDR2 YFSETQ. In building TCR beta libraries, iRepertoire HTBI primers were used together with Arm-PCR of CDR3 regions. TCRdb reprocessed the multiplex PCR reads with MiXCR, giving one entry per CDR3 protein. This repertoire shows roughly 300,000 distinct CDR3 sequences, 20% to 25% found once; its top ten account for roughly 56%.

This TCR came from a female donor with Graves disease. This chain connects TRBV5-1 to TRBJ2-2; possibly TRBD2 for D (5 bases). The sample consisted of peripheral blood mononuclear cells (PBMCs), taken when the disease was refractory, from a patient treated with antithyroid drugs. The DNA for the CDR3 is TGCGCCAGCAGCTTGGTCGGACTGACGAACACCGGGGAGCTGTTTTTT. It encodes CASSLVGLTNTGELFF.